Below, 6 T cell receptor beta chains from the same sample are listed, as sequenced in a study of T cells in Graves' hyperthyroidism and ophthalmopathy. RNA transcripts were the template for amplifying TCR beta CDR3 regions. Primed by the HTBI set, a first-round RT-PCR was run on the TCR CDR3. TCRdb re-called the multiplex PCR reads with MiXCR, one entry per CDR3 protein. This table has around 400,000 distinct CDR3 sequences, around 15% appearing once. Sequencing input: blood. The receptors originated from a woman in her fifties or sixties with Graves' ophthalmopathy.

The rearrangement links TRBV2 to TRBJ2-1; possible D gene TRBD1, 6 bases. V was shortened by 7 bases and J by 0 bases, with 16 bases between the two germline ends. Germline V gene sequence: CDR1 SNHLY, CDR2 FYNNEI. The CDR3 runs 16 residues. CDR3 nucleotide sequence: TGTGCCAGCAATTTAGCCACAGGGAGCTCCTACAATGAGCAGTTCTTC. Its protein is CASNLATGSSYNEQFF.

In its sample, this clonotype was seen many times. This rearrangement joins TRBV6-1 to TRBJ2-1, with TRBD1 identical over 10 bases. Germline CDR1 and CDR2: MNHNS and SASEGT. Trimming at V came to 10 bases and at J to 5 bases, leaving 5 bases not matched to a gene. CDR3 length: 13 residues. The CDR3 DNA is TGTGCCACCCGACAGGGGGCGGACAATGAGCAGTTCTTC. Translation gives CATRQGADNEQFF.

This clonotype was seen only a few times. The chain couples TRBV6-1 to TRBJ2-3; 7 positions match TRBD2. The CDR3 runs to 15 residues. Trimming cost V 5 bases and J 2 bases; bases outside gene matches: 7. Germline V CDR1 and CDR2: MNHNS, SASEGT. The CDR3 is CASSLSSGPTDTQYF. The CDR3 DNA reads TGTGCCAGCAGTTTATCTAGCGGCCCCACAGATACGCAGTATTTT.

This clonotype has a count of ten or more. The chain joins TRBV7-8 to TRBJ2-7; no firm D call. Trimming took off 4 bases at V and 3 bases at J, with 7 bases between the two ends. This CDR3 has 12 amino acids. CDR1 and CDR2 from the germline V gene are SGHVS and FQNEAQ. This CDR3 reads CASSSQNYEQYF. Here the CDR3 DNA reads TGTGCCAGCAGCTCACAGAACTACGAGCAGTACTTC.

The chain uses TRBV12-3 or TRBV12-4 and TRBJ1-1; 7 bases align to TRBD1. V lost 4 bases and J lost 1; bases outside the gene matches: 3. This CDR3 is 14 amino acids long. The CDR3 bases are TGTGCCAGCAGTTATCGGACAGGGAACACTGAAGCTTTCTTT. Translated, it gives CASSYRTGNTEAFF.

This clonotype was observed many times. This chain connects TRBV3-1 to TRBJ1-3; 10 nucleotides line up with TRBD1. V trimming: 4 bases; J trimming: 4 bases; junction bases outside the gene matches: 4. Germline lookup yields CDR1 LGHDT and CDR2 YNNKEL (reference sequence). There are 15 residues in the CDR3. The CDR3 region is CASSLDRGRGNTIYF. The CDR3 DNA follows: TGTGCCAGCAGCCTCGACAGGGGGCGAGGAAACACCATATATTTT.